This T cell receptor (beta chain) was documented in a study of blood T cell repertoires in COVID-19. On the study more broadly: From T cells, B-cell-depleted T cells, or PBMCs came the material, which was cDNA or gDNA.

The V gene's germline CDR1 is SGHTA and CDR2 FQGNSA. This CDR3 is built from 17 residues. Trimming removed 2 bases from V and 5 bases from J; junction bases left unmatched: 12. Produced via immunoSEQ multiplex PCR; TCRdb's table is partial and in-frame only. Altogether about 170,000 clones are present, approximately 88% being singletons, with the ten largest covering less than 3.5%. Sequencing was performed on peripheral blood. The source is a woman aged 55-69 years with acute or convalescent COVID-19. The chain has TRBV7-2 and TRBJ1-1, with TRBD1 matching over 9 bases. CDR3 nucleotide sequence: TGTGCCAGCAGCTTACCAGGAGAGACAGGGGGAAGGACTGAAGCTTTCTTT. Translated, it gives CASSLPGETGGRTEAFF.